Sequencing of this TCR beta chain was carried out in a study of T cell repertoires in cytomegalovirus infection. This clonotype was picked up a small number of times. The target antigen is unknown. TCRdb re-analysed the reads in MiXCR, keeping a single row per CDR3 protein. The table shows approximately 50,000 distinct CDR3 sequences, with about 19% occurring only once. The germline V gene has CDR1 SGHVS and CDR2 FQNEAQ. The CDR3 has 14 amino acids. The V gene lost 5 bases and the J gene lost 2 bases, with 12 bases spanning the gap. This sequence was found in a human donor in good health (CMV status not recorded). Some clones in this sample may be carry-over from other donors' samples. The sample in question was CD8+ T cells from cultured PBMCs, obtained from culture after CMV antigen stimulation. The chain couples TRBV7-8 to TRBJ1-1; the D gene is possibly TRBD1 (5 bases). CDR3: CASSLTVINTEAFF. As DNA, the CDR3 is TGTGCCAGCAGCCTGACAGTGATCAACACTGAAGCTTTCTTT.